These T cell receptor beta chains were read from a single sample in a study of cytomegalovirus exposure and HLA in healthy donors. The method was immunoSEQ multiplex PCR; TCRdb's version includes in-frame clones alone and lacks a portion of them. Of 95,000 to 150,000 clones in the sample, approximately 90% were seen once. Sequenced input: PBMCs. These receptors were collected from a woman aged 18 to 35 in good health and CMV-seronegative. The CDR3 runs from the conserved cysteine through the conserved F or W. The D gene is left open where the match is weak. For some rows the clone size is stated as once, few or many, or as a class when expanded; others skip it.

>TRBJ2-1|TRBV28|-|-|15
TGTGCCAGCAGTTTTTTAGATGTATCCTACAATGAGCAGTTCTTC
CASSFLDVSYNEQFF
>TRBJ2-1|TRBV11-2|once|TRBD2|16
TGTGCCAGCAGCCCCATAGCGGGAGCCTCCTACAATGAGCAGTTCTTC
CASSPIAGASYNEQFF
>TRBJ2-5|TRBV10-3|-|-|13
TGTGCCATCAGTCGGGGTGGCCAAGAGACCCAGTACTTC
CAISRGGQETQYF
>TRBJ1-5|TRBV18|-|-|15
TGTGCCAGCTCACCGAATCAGGGGAGCAATCAGCCCCAGCATTTT
CASSPNQGSNQPQHF
>TRBJ2-7|TRBV30|-|TRBD1|15
TGTGCCTGGAGTGCAACCGGGACAGCGTCCTACGAGCAGTACTTC
CAWSATGTASYEQYF
>TRBJ2-1|TRBV5-1|-|TRBD2|16
TGCGCCAGTTCGGCCGTGGGGCTAGCGGGATACAATGAGCAGTTCTTC
CASSAVGLAGYNEQFF
>TRBJ2-1|TRBV5-1|few|-|15
TGCGCCAGCAGCCCGACCTCTCCTGCGGGGAATGAGCAGTTCTTC
CASSPTSPAGNEQFF
>TRBJ2-7|TRBV30|-|-|14
TGTGCCTGGAGTGTACCCGAGAGCTCCTACGAGCAGTACTTC
CAWSVPESSYEQYF
>TRBJ1-1|TRBV7-3|-|TRBD1|13
TGTGCCAGCAGCCCAACAGGGGCCACTGAAGCTTTCTTT
CASSPTGATEAFF
>TRBJ2-1|TRBV29-1|-|TRBD2|12
TGCAGCATACGGACTAGCGGCAATGAGCAGTTCTTC
CSIRTSGNEQFF
>TRBJ2-1|TRBV4-2|-|TRBD2|19
TGTGCCAGCAGCCAACGACTAGCGGGGGGGCCAGAGCGATACAATGAGCAGTTCTTC
CASSQRLAGGPERYNEQFF
>TRBJ2-3|TRBV7-3|-|-|14
TGTGCCAGCAGCTTAAATGGGGCCACAGATACGCAGTATTTT
CASSLNGATDTQYF
>TRBJ2-4|TRBV19|-|TRBD2|15
TGTGCCAGTAACTCGGCGGGGGGGCGCAAAAACATTCAGTACTTC
CASNSAGGRKNIQYF
>TRBJ2-5|TRBV30|-|-|14
TGTGCCTGGTTTAAATCGGGACATCAAGAGACCCAGTACTTC
CAWFKSGHQETQYF
>TRBJ1-1|TRBV9|-|-|14
TGTGCCAGCAGCGCCGGGGGGTTTGTCACTGAAGCTTTCTTT
CASSAGGFVTEAFF
>TRBJ2-7|TRBV7-9|-|TRBD1|13
TGTGCCTCTGCCGGGACAGAGATATACGAGCAGTACTTC
CASAGTEIYEQYF
>TRBJ2-1|TRBV27|few|TRBD2|15
TGTGCCAGCAGTTTCCCGGGACTAGCGGGAAATGAGCAGTTCTTC
CASSFPGLAGNEQFF
>TRBJ1-1|TRBV27|-|-|14
TGTGCCAGCAGTCAACTGGGGGGGGCTGGTGAAGCTTTCTTT
CASSQLGGAGEAFF
>TRBJ1-3|TRBV28|-|-|15
TGTGCCACCCTAAAATCGGGGAGCGGAGGAAACACCATATATTTT
CATLKSGSGGNTIYF
>TRBJ2-3|TRBV7-8|-|TRBD1|17
TGTGCCAGCAGCTTAGTCGGGTGGGACAGGGTTTCAGATACGCAGTATTTT
CASSLVGWDRVSDTQYF
>TRBJ2-7|TRBV7-6|-|-|15
TGTGCCAGCAGCTTACTAGCGTCCCGCTCCTACGAGCAGTACTTC
CASSLLASRSYEQYF
>TRBJ2-5|TRBV6-6|-|TRBD1|16
TGTGCCAGCAGTTCCGCGACCACAGGGGGCAAAGAGACCCAGTACTTC
CASSSATTGGKETQYF
>TRBJ2-5|TRBV5-1|-|TRBD2|16
TGCGCCAGCAGCTTGCGGCCTAGCGGGGACCAAGAGACCCAGTACTTC
CASSLRPSGDQETQYF
>TRBJ1-2|TRBV18|-|TRBD1|13
TGTGCCAGCTCACCGCAGGGGGACTATGGCTACACCTTC
CASSPQGDYGYTF
>TRBJ1-1|TRBV9|-|TRBD1|15
TGTGCCAGCAGCACTAGCCGACAGGGGGGCACTGAAGCTTTCTTT
CASSTSRQGGTEAFF
>TRBJ1-2|TRBV7-8|-|TRBD1|14
TGTGCCAGCAGCTTAGCGGGACAGAACTATGGCTACACCTTC
CASSLAGQNYGYTF
>TRBJ1-2|TRBV2|-|-|17
TGTGCCAGCAGTCCCCGACGGGGGGGGGTAAAAGAGCTTGGCTACACCTTC
CASSPRRGGVKELGYTF
>TRBJ2-1|TRBV7-2|many|TRBD2|15
TGTGCCAGCAGCTTAGAAGCGGGAGGGCCGGGTGAGCAGTTCTTC
CASSLEAGGPGEQFF
>TRBJ2-1|TRBV5-8|-|-|15
TGTGCCAGCAGCTTTCGCGGGTTGGGTCACAATGAGCAGTTCTTC
CASSFRGLGHNEQFF
>TRBJ1-3|TRBV4-3|-|-|19
TGCGCCAGCAGCCAAGAAAGCCCCGTTTCGGGGTACTCTGGAAACACCATATATTTT
CASSQESPVSGYSGNTIYF
>TRBJ2-1|TRBV7-9|-|-|17
TGTGCCAGCAGTATTAGTGGACTATCGGTACCCTACAATGAGCAGTTCTTC
CASSISGLSVPYNEQFF
>TRBJ2-1|TRBV9|once|-|14
TGTGCCAGCAGCGTATTGGACATTAACAATGAGCAGTTCTTC
CASSVLDINNEQFF
>TRBJ2-7|TRBV10-3|-|TRBD2|15
TGTGCCATCAGTGAGTCAACTAGCGGGACCTACGAGCAGTACTTC
CAISESTSGTYEQYF
>TRBJ2-7|TRBV7-9|-|TRBD1|13
TGTGCCAGCAGCTTAGCGACAGGGGCCGAGCAGTACTTC
CASSLATGAEQYF
>TRBJ2-7|TRBV29-1|-|TRBD1|15
TGCAGCGTTCTGCTTCCCCGGGACAGATCCTACGAGCAGTACTTC
CSVLLPRDRSYEQYF
>TRBJ1-2|TRBV18|-|TRBD1|17
TGTGCCAGCTCACCTCGGGGACAGGGAATCACTAACTATGGCTACACCTTC
CASSPRGQGITNYGYTF
>TRBJ2-1|TRBV7-3|-|TRBD2|14
TGTGCCAGCAGCTTACTTAGCGGGGAAAATGAGCAGTTCTTC
CASSLLSGENEQFF
>TRBJ1-2|TRBV11-2|few|-|16
TGTGCCAGCAGCTTACAACAGGTCGGAATGAGATATGGCTACACCTTC
CASSLQQVGMRYGYTF
>TRBJ2-5|TRBV9|-|TRBD2|17
TGTGCCAGCAGCGCCGAGTTGGCTAGCGGGGGCCAAGAGACCCAGTACTTC
CASSAELASGGQETQYF
>TRBJ2-3|TRBV6-5|once|-|12
TGTGCCAGCAGCCAGGGTTTTGATACGCAGTATTTT
CASSQGFDTQYF
>TRBJ2-7|TRBV6-1|-|-|14
TGTGCCAGCAGTGAATTTGGGGCCAAATACGAGCAGTACTTC
CASSEFGAKYEQYF
>TRBJ2-7|TRBV5-5|-|TRBD1|14
TGTGCCAGCAGCTTGCCCCGGACAGGGGACGAGCAGTACTTC
CASSLPRTGDEQYF
>TRBJ2-7|TRBV4-3|-|TRBD2|15
TGCGCCAGCAGCCAAGGACTAGCGGGGACCTACGAGCAGTACTTC
CASSQGLAGTYEQYF
>TRBJ2-7|TRBV6-5|-|-|14
TGTGCCAGCAGTTATTCTCCGAACTATTACGAGCAGTACTTC
CASSYSPNYYEQYF
>TRBJ2-1|TRBV7-2|once|TRBD1|16
TGTGCCAGCAGCGTACAAACCGGGACAGGGGGGAATGAGCAGTTCTTC
CASSVQTGTGGNEQFF
>TRBJ1-2|TRBV28|once|-|13
TGTGCCAGCAGTCTCGGAGGGTCTCCTGGCTACACCTTC
CASSLGGSPGYTF